Below are 23 T cell receptor beta chains sequenced from a single sample in a study of radiotherapy plus CTLA-4 blockade in lung cancer. Clones were read by immunoSEQ multiplex PCR, and TCRdb kept only the in-frame ones, dropping some. The table lists fewer than 45,000 clones, roughly 85% of them singletons. The sample in question was peripheral blood, obtained from a patient treated with radiotherapy plus ipilimumab. All receptors derive from a human donor with non-small cell lung cancer who had stable disease on radiotherapy plus ipilimumab.

The rearrangement links TRBV7-2 to TRBJ2-1, with no clear D. Germline V lookup: CDR1 SGHTA, CDR2 FQGNSA. The CDR3 is made up of 11 amino acids. V dropped 4 bases and J dropped 6 bases, with 4 bases sitting between them. The CDR3 region has the DNA TGTGCCAGCAGCTACACCAATGAGCAGTTCTTC. This codes for CASSYTNEQFF.

The J gene is TRBJ2-1, the V gene TRBV19, with 10 nucleotides matching TRBD2. The CDR3 extends over 14 amino acids. The junction had 6 bases not matched to a gene; V was cut back by 6 bases and J by 7 bases. Germline values: CDR1 LNHDA, CDR2 SQIVND (reference sequence). The CDR3: CASSAWTSGNEQFF. In DNA, the CDR3 is TGTGCCAGTAGCGCTTGGACTAGCGGAAATGAGCAGTTCTTC.

V usage is TRBV5-4 and J usage is TRBJ1-3; D unclear. The germline CDR1 and CDR2 sequences are SGHNT and YYREEE (reference sequence). Trimming took 0 bases from V and 0 from J, leaving 10 bases between them. The CDR3 runs 16 residues. The CDR3 DNA reads TGTGCCAGCAGCTTGGGTCAGGTCGACTCTGGAAACACCATATATTTT. Translated, it gives CASSLGQVDSGNTIYF. The entire variable domain, with the rest obtained from reference TRBV5-4 and TRBJ1-3, is as follows: ETGVTQSPTHLIKTRGQQVTLRCSSQSGHNTVSWYQQALGQGPQFIFQYYREEENGRGNFPPRFSGLQFPNYSSELNVNALELDDSALYLCASSLGQVDSGNTIYFGEGSWLTVV.

The chain is built from TRBV6-5 and TRBJ2-4; 9 positions agree with TRBD1. CDR3 length: 15 residues. The germline V gene has CDR1 MNHEY and CDR2 SVGAGI. J lost 7 bases, V lost 6 bases, and 10 bases had no gene match. In DNA form, the CDR3 reads TGTGCCAGCAGCCTTACCGGGACAGGGAGGAACATTCAGTACTTC. Protein product: CASSLTGTGRNIQYF.

This clone was observed a few times. In DNA, the CDR3 is TGTGCCAGCAGCCTAGGACAGCCAAATAACTATGGCTACACCTTC. This gives the protein CASSLGQPNNYGYTF. The genes are TRBV7-3 and TRBJ1-2, with D maybe TRBD1 (6 bases). Trimming cost V 5 bases and J 1 base, with 14 bases left between them. Germline CDR1 is SGHTA and CDR2 is FQGTGA. CDR3 length equals 15 residues.

This chain connects TRBV28 to TRBJ2-7, with D tentatively TRBD1 (5 bases). V lost 6 bases and J lost 5, with 20 bases in between. CDR1 is MDHEN and CDR2 is SYDVKM in the germline V gene. The CDR3 runs 15 residues. DNA of the CDR3: TGTGCCAGCAGGAATGGGGCAGGGTTTATACACGAGCAGTACTTC. Protein sequence: CASRNGAGFIHEQYF.

The gene calls are TRBV2 and TRBJ1-1; 7 bases match TRBD1. The germline CDR1 and CDR2 sequences are SNHLY and FYNNEI. The CDR3 extends over 17 amino acids. V was pared by 5 bases and J by 5 bases, with 17 bases of the junction left unmatched. CDR3 DNA sequence: TGTGCCAGCAGTACCAAGGTAGAGGAGGGGGCAGCAACTGAAGCTTTCTTT. This gives the protein CASSTKVEEGAATEAFF.

The chain carries TRBV19 and TRBJ2-2, with 12 bases matching TRBD1. Germline V CDR1 and CDR2: LNHDA, SQIVND (reference sequence). After removal of 7 bases from V and 5 bases from J, the junction contained 14 bases not matched to a gene. CDR3 length: 18 amino acids. This CDR3 is CASTISGTGGARTGELFF. Written as DNA, the CDR3 is TGTGCCAGTACCATATCCGGGACAGGGGGCGCAAGAACCGGGGAGCTGTTTTTT.

The V call is TRBV7-2, the J call TRBJ2-1; TRBD2 might be the D (6 bases). Trimming took off 2 bases at V and 12 bases at J, with 14 bases between the two ends. Germline lookup yields CDR1 SGHTA and CDR2 FQGNSA. The CDR3 extends over 13 amino acids. In DNA form, the CDR3 reads TGTGCCAGCAGCTTACCCCAGACCGGGAGGCAGTTCTTC. It is translated as CASSLPQTGRQFF.

J is TRBJ2-1 and V is TRBV6-1; TRBD2 aligns across 7 bases. Unmatched junction bases numbered 5, after V lost 2 bases and J lost 4 bases. The CDR3 is 15 residues long. Germline CDR1 and CDR2: MNHNS and SASEGT. The CDR3 spells CASSERVGGYNEQFF. The CDR3 DNA is TGTGCCAGCAGTGAAAGGGTGGGAGGGTACAATGAGCAGTTCTTC.

The table lists this clone with a few counts. The chain has TRBV5-1 and TRBJ2-1; maybe TRBD2 (6 bases). Germline CDR1 is SGHRS and CDR2 is YFSETQ. CDR3 length: 13 amino acids. V lost 3 bases and J lost 9, with 13 bases in between. The CDR3: CASSSGTGGEQFF. The CDR3 DNA sequence: TGCGCCAGCAGCTCCGGGACCGGGGGTGAGCAGTTCTTC.

V usage is TRBV7-2 and J usage is TRBJ2-2, with D unresolved. This CDR3 is 12 amino acids long. In germline, CDR1 is SGHTA, CDR2 FQGNSA. Trimming left V 5 bases short and J 2 bases short, with 3 bases between. In DNA, the CDR3 is TGTGCCAGCAGCCTCAACACCGGGGAGCTGTTTTTT. Amino acids: CASSLNTGELFF.

This chain joins TRBV4-1 and TRBJ2-1; D possibly corresponds to TRBD2 (7 bases). Germline V gives CDR1 MGHRA, CDR2 YSYEKL. Trimming removed 4 bases from V and 7 bases from J, with 20 bases in between. The CDR3 has 16 residues. CDR3 loop: CASSPGDLGGYNEQFF. DNA of the CDR3: TGCGCCAGCAGCCCAGGGGACTTGGGAGGGTATAATGAGCAGTTCTTC.

The chain couples TRBV7-6 to TRBJ1-2, with 9 bases lining up with TRBD1. V was pared by 5 bases and J by 8 bases, with 6 bases of the junction left unmatched. Germline CDR1 SGHVS, CDR2 FNYEAQ. This CDR3 contains 13 residues. Written as DNA, the CDR3 is TGTGCCAGCAGCCTCTGGACAGGGGAGGGCTACACCTTC. As protein: CASSLWTGEGYTF. Complete variable domain (other parts from reference TRBV7-6 and TRBJ1-2): GAGVSQSPRYKVTKRGQDVALRCDPISGHVSLYWYRQALGQGPEFLTYFNYEAQQDKSGLPNDRFSAERPEGSISTLTIQRTEQRDSAMYRCASSLWTGEGYTFGSGTRLTVV.

V is TRBV9 and J is TRBJ1-1; 8 bases align to TRBD1. J gave up 6 bases and V 3 bases, and 7 bases lay outside the gene matches. CDR1 is SGDLS, CDR2 YYNGEE, per germline. The CDR3 length is 14 residues. CDR3 amino acids: CASSAGGESSEAFF. The CDR3 region has the DNA TGTGCCAGCAGCGCAGGGGGCGAATCTTCTGAAGCTTTCTTT.

J is TRBJ2-5 and V is TRBV10-1; the D is unclear. Germline-derived CDR1 and CDR2 are WNHNN and SYGVQD (reference sequence). V was cut by 6 bases and J by 3 bases, with 14 bases left in between. The CDR3 length is 14 residues. The CDR3 sequence is CASSRGRKEETQYF. CDR3 in DNA: TGCGCCAGCAGCAGAGGCCGGAAGGAAGAGACCCAGTACTTC.

The V and J genes are TRBV7-2 and TRBJ2-3, with 13 bases fitting TRBD2. The CDR3 is 15 residues long. Looked up from germline, CDR1 is SGHTA and CDR2 is FQGNSA. The V gene end was trimmed by 4 bases and the J gene end by 6 bases; junction bases not matched to a gene: 4. The DNA for the CDR3 is TGTGCCAGCAGCTCGACTAGCGGGAGGACCGATACGCAGTATTTT. It specifies CASSSTSGRTDTQYF.

The V and J genes are TRBV7-6 and TRBJ2-1, with 9 bases that match TRBD2. V trimming: 5 bases; J trimming: 10 bases; junction bases outside the gene matches: 12. CDR3 length: 15 amino acids. The germline gives CDR1 SGHVS, CDR2 FNYEAQ. The CDR3 coding sequence is TGTGCCAGCAGCGCAGCTAGCGGGATCTTCCTAGAGCAGTTCTTC. The encoded protein is CASSAASGIFLEQFF.

This clone was seen a handful of times. This chain connects TRBV5-1 to TRBJ2-7; weak D call: TRBD2 (6 bases). The CDR3 spans 15 residues. V lost 4 bases and J lost 5, with 19 bases in between. Germline V CDR1 and CDR2: SGHRS, YFSETQ. The CDR3 sequence is CASSPREWRVDEQYF. The DNA for the CDR3 is TGCGCCAGCAGCCCTAGGGAGTGGAGGGTAGACGAGCAGTACTTC.

V gene TRBV9 combines with J gene TRBJ2-5; 10 bases match TRBD2. The end of the DNA is better explained by TRBJ2-7, so the J call may be wrong. The CDR3 consists of 15 residues. Germline CDR1 reads SGDLS; CDR2 reads YYNGEE. The CDR3 is CASSEPGLASYEQYF. CDR3 in DNA: TGTGCCAGCAGTGAACCGGGACTAGCGTCCTACGAGCAGTACTTC.

The chain combines TRBV6-5 with TRBJ1-3, with D tentatively TRBD1 (5 bases). V gave up 2 bases and J gave up 2 bases, with 10 bases separating them. This CDR3 is 15 amino acids long. Germline V gene sequence: CDR1 MNHEY, CDR2 SVGAGI. CDR3 nucleotide sequence: TGTGCCAGCAGTTACGCAGGGTCGGCTGGAAACACCATATATTTT. Translating gives CASSYAGSAGNTIYF.

The genes are TRBV7-8 and TRBJ2-7, with 8 bases identical to TRBD1. Germline trimming cut 2 bases from V and 5 bases from J; bases unmatched to any gene: 11. This CDR3 contains 16 residues. Germline values: CDR1 SGHVS, CDR2 FQNEAQ. CDR3 nucleotide sequence: TGTGCCAGCAGCTTAAGGGCAGACAGGGGTTCCGACGAGCAGTACTTC. Translation gives CASSLRADRGSDEQYF. The variable domain in full, with the rest retrieved from reference TRBV7-8 and TRBJ2-7, is GAGVSQSPRYKVAKRGQDVALRCDPISGHVSLFWYQQALGQGPEFLTYFQNEAQLDKSGLPSDRFFAERPEGSVSTLKIQRTQQEDSAVYLCASSLRADRGSDEQYFGPGTRLTVT.

The chain links TRBV19 to TRBJ1-4; 7 bases align to TRBD1. The CDR3 runs 15 residues. The germline CDR1 and CDR2 sequences are LNHDA and SQIVND (reference sequence). The J segment lost 3 bases and the V segment lost 3 bases, leaving 4 bases of the junction unmatched. The CDR3 DNA sequence: TGTGCCAGTAGTATCGAGGGACAGCCTAATGAAAAACTGTTTTTT. Translating it yields CASSIEGQPNEKLFF.